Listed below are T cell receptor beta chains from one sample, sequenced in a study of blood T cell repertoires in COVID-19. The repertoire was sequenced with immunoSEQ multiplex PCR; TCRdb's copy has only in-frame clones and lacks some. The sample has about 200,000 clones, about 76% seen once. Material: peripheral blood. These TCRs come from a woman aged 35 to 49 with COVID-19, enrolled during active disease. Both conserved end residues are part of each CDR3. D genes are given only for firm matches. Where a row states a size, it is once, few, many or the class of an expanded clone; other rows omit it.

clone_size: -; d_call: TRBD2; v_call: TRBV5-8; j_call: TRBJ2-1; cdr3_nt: TGTGCCAGCAGCTTGGCAGGGACTAGCGGGAGAAATGGTGAGCAGTTCTTC; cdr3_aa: CASSLAGTSGRNGEQFF
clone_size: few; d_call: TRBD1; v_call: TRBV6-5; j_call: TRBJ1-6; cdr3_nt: TGTGCCAGCAGTCCGGACAGGCTAAATTCACCCCTCCACTTT; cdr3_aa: CASSPDRLNSPLHF
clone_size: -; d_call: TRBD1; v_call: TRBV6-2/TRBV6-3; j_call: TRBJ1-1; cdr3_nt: TGTGCCAGCAGCACGTACAGGGGCTTGAACACTGAAGCTTTCTTT; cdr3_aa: CASSTYRGLNTEAFF
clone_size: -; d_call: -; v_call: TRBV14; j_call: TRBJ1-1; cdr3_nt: TGTGCCAGCAGCCAAGTAAGGAGAGGCACTGAAGCTTTCTTT; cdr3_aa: CASSQVRRGTEAFF
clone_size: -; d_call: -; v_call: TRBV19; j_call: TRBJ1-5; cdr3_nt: TGTGCCAGTAGTATATTGGGGAGATACAATCAGCCCCAGCATTTT; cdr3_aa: CASSILGRYNQPQHF
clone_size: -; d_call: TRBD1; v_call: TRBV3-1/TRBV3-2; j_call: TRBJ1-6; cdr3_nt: TGTGCCAGCAGCCAAAACAGGGGGAATTCACCCCTCCACTTT; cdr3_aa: CASSQNRGNSPLHF
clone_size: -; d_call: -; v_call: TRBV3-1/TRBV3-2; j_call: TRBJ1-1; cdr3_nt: TGTGCCAGCAGCCAGGCGGTAGACAGGAAGAACACTGAAGCTTTCTTT; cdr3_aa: CASSQAVDRKNTEAFF
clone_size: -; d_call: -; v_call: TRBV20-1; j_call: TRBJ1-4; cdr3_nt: TGCAGTGCCCGAGATGAAAAACTGTTTTTT; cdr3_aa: CSARDEKLFF
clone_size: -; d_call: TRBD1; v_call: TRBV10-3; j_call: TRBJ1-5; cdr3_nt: TGTGCCATCAGCGAACGGACAGGGCTCGGGGCCCAGCATTTT; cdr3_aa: CAISERTGLGAQHF
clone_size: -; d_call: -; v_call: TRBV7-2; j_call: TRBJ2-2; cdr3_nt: TGTGCCAGCAGCTTAGACGGCGGGAACACCGGGGAGCTGTTTTTT; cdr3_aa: CASSLDGGNTGELFF
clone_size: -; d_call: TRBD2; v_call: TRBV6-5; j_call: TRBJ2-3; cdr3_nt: TGTGCCAGCCTAGCGGGGGGACCCACAGATACGCAGTATTTT; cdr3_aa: CASLAGGPTDTQYF
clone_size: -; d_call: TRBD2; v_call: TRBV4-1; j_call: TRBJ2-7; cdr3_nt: TGCGCCAGCAGCCCACCTAGCGGGAGCCTGAGCTCCTACGAGCAGTACTTC; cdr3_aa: CASSPPSGSLSSYEQYF
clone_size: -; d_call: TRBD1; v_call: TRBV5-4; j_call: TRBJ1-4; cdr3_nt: TGTGCCAGCAGCTCTCCGGGACAGGGGGATGAAAAACTGTTTTTT; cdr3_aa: CASSSPGQGDEKLFF
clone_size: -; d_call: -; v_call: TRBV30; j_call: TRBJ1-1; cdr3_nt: TGTGCCTGGAAAAGGGGACTACTGAACACTGAAGCTTTCTTT; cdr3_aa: CAWKRGLLNTEAFF
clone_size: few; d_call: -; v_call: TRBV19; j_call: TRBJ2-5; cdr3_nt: TGTGCCAGTAGCCATAGGGGAACAGGGAGAGGTGTAGGTTTAGAGACCCAGTACTTC; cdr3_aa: CASSHRGTGRGVGLETQYF
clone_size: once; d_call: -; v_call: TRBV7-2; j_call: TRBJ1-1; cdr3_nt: TGTGCCAGCAGCCCCAGACGGGTACTATGGGGGGGCACTGAAGCTTTCTTT; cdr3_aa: CASSPRRVLWGGTEAFF
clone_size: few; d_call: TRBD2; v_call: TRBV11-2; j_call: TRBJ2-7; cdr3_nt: TGTGCCAGCAGTCTAATAGGGACTAGCGGTAGCTCCTACGAGCAGTACTTC; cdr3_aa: CASSLIGTSGSSYEQYF
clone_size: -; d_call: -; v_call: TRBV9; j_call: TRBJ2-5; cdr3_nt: TGTGCCAGCAGCGTAGGTGGGAGCGAAGAGACCCAGTACTTC; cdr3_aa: CASSVGGSEETQYF
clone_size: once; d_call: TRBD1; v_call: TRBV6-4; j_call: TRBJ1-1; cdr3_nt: TGTGCCAGCAAACAACAGGGGGCGGACACTGAAGCTTTCTTT; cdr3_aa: CASKQQGADTEAFF
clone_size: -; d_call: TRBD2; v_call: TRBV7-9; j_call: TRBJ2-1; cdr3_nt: TGTGCCAGCATCCTGGGAAGGACTAGCGGGAGTTGGGATGAGCAGTTCTTC; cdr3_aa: CASILGRTSGSWDEQFF
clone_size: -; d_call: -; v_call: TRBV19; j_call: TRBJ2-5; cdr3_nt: TGTGCCAGTAGTATCGGCGGAGGGGGGGAAGAGACCCAGTACTTC; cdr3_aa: CASSIGGGGEETQYF
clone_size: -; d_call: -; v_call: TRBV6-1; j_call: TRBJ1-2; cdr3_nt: TGTGCCAGCAGTGAAGGACCCGGCGTCCCCGGACTAAACTATGGCTACACCTTC; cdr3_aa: CASSEGPGVPGLNYGYTF
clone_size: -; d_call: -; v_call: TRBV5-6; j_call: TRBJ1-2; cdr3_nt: TGTGCCAGCAGCTTGATGCGGCCTTATGGCTACACCTTC; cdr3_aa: CASSLMRPYGYTF
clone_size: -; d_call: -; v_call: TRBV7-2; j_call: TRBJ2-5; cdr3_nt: TGTGCCAGCAGACCTAGAGCGGAATACCAAGAGACCCAGTACTTC; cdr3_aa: CASRPRAEYQETQYF
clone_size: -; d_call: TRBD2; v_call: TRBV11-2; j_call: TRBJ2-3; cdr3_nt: TGTGCCAGCAGCTCCCGGACTAGCGGGGATACGCAGTATTTT; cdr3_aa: CASSSRTSGDTQYF
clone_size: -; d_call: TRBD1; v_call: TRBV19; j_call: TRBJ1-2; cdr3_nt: TGTGCCAGTAGGACGACAGGGATCTATGGCTACACCTTC; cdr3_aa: CASRTTGIYGYTF